These 27 T cell receptor beta chains originate from one sample sequenced in a study of T cells expressing NK-cell markers. TCRdb re-called the 5' RACE reads and shows each CDR3 protein once, DNA omitted. Its table records around 280,000 distinct CDR3 sequences. Source material: blood T cells: a sorted CD56 or NKG2C T cell subset, CD4+ or CD8+ T cells, or bulk PBMC T cells (not recorded which). Source of these receptors: a man between 18 and 35 years old in good health.

This chain connects TRBV20-1 to TRBJ1-4. The V gene's germline CDR1 is DFQATT and CDR2 SNEGSKA (reference sequence). This CDR3 is built from 13 residues. This CDR3 is CSARPGASEKLFF.

This chain joins TRBV10-3 and TRBJ1-2; TCRdb's D call, TRBD1, is unchecked because there is no DNA. The germline gives CDR1 ENHRY, CDR2 SYGVKD. The CDR3 runs to 18 residues. The CDR3 loop reads CAISDPPGQGARNYGYTF.

This chain joins TRBV20-1 and TRBJ2-3; TCRdb returns TRBD1, unconfirmable since there is no DNA. In germline, CDR1 is DFQATT, CDR2 SNEGSKA (reference sequence). The CDR3 loop spans 16 amino acids. The CDR3 loop is CSASERGRGNTDTQYF.

The CDR3 loop is CASSFGGGSAYTQYF. The chain carries TRBV5-5 and TRBJ2-3; TCRdb's assignment of TRBD2 cannot be checked, as there is no DNA. This CDR3 region has 15 residues. CDR1 SGHKS and CDR2 YYEKEE come from the germline V gene (reference sequence). Filled out from reference TRBV5-5 and TRBJ2-3, the complete variable domain reads DAGVTQSPTHLIKTRGQQVTLRCSPISGHKSVSWYQQVLGQGPQFIFQYYEKEERGRGNFPDRFSARQFPNYSSELNVNALLLGDSALYLCASSFGGGSAYTQYFGPGTRLTVL.

The gene calls are TRBV18 and TRBJ2-5. The germline V gene has CDR1 KGHSH and CDR2 LQKENI. This CDR3 has 15 residues. The chain's CDR3 is CASSPRDASQETQYF.

J is TRBJ2-3 and V is TRBV7-2; TCRdb proposes TRBD1, but this gene call is untestable without DNA. This CDR3 has 14 amino acids. Per germline, CDR1 SGHTA and CDR2 FQGNSA. The CDR3 sequence is CASSLGTYTDTQYF.

V and J are TRBV10-3 and TRBJ2-5. The CDR3 is made up of 14 amino acids. CDR1 is ENHRY and CDR2 is SYGVKD in the germline V gene. The CDR3 protein is CAIRRGGSQETQYF.

This sequence joins TRBV7-2 and TRBJ2-1; lacking DNA, the TRBD2 call made by TCRdb goes unchecked. There are 12 residues in the CDR3. Per germline, CDR1 SGHTA and CDR2 FQGNSA. The CDR3 sequence: CASSEGYGQQFF.

The chain joins TRBV30 to TRBJ1-4; TCRdb calls TRBD1, which cannot be checked without DNA. Germline CDR1 GTSNPN, CDR2 SVGIG (reference sequence). The CDR3 consists of 13 residues. The CDR3: CAWAGGRDEKLFF.

The V call is TRBV2, the J call TRBJ1-2; TCRdb outputs TRBD1, but without DNA this stays unchecked. This CDR3 has 11 residues. CDR1 is SNHLY, CDR2 FYNNEI, per germline. This CDR3 reads CASSPPKGYTF.

The chain has TRBV7-2 and TRBJ2-1; the TCRdb call, TRBD2, lacks DNA for checking. This CDR3 spans 14 amino acids. Per the germline V gene, CDR1 is SGHTA and CDR2 is FQGNSA. The CDR3 spells CASSFGSGSNEQFF.

The chain joins TRBV7-8 to TRBJ2-1; the TCRdb D gene call, TRBD2, has no DNA to confirm it. Per the germline V gene, CDR1 is SGHVS and CDR2 is FQNEAQ. The CDR3 is 16 residues long. The CDR3 sequence is CASSPIAGGDYNEQFF.

The J gene is TRBJ2-1, the V gene TRBV4-2; as DNA is missing, the TRBD2 call by TCRdb cannot be tested. The CDR3 has 13 amino acids. The germline V gene encodes CDR1 LGHNA and CDR2 YNFKEQ. CDR3 in amino acids: CASSPRSGNEQFF.

V usage is TRBV4-3 and J usage is TRBJ2-3; TCRdb outputs TRBD2, but without DNA this stays unchecked. The CDR3 runs 17 residues. The germline V gene has CDR1 LGHNA and CDR2 YSLEER. The CDR3 sequence is CASSQVGSGRAGDTQYF.

The chain uses TRBV7-6 and TRBJ2-5; TCRdb selects TRBD2, and the lack of DNA leaves this call unchecked. Germline-derived CDR1 and CDR2 are SGHVS and FNYEAQ. There are 17 residues in the CDR3. The CDR3 is CASSLVAAGGLMETQYF.

The genes are TRBV7-2 and TRBJ1-5; TCRdb's assignment of TRBD1 cannot be checked, as there is no DNA. Germline V gene sequence: CDR1 SGHTA, CDR2 FQGNSA. This CDR3 spans 15 amino acids. CDR3 protein: CASSPGVGRTQPQHF.

This chain links TRBV12-3 or TRBV12-4 with TRBJ2-1; TCRdb's D call, TRBD2, is unchecked because there is no DNA. The CDR3 has 15 residues. The CDR3: CASSQTSGKSNEQFF.

The chain combines TRBV12-3 or TRBV12-4 with TRBJ2-4; TCRdb calls TRBD1, which cannot be checked without DNA. The CDR3 is 16 amino acids. CDR3 sequence: CASSFLGAGAKNIQYF.

The gene calls are TRBV11-3 and TRBJ2-3. The CDR3 spans 17 residues. The germline V gene encodes CDR1 SGHNT and CDR2 YENEEA. The CDR3 reads CASSLYRRGLGTDTQYF.

The V call is TRBV12-3 or TRBV12-4, the J call TRBJ2-1; TCRdb proposes TRBD2, but this gene call is untestable without DNA. This CDR3 spans 16 amino acids. This chain's CDR3 is CASSLAWGRSYNEQFF.

The V gene is TRBV5-1, the J gene TRBJ2-3. The germline CDR1 and CDR2 sequences are SGHRS and YFSETQ. The CDR3 has 15 amino acids. The CDR3 loop reads CASSWSGAGTDTQYF.

V and J are TRBV11-3 and TRBJ2-5; the TCRdb D gene call, TRBD1, has no DNA to confirm it. The germline CDR1 and CDR2 sequences are SGHNT and YENEEA. This CDR3 spans 17 amino acids. Here the CDR3 reads CASSLGALGQDKETQYF. The complete variable domain, with remaining parts taken from reference TRBV11-3 and TRBJ2-5, reads EAGVVQSPRYKIIEKKQPVAFWCNPISGHNTLYWYLQNLGQGPELLIRYENEEAVDDSQLPKDRFSAERLKGVDSTLKIQPAELGDSAVYLCASSLGALGQDKETQYFGPGTRLLVL.

The chain recombines TRBV6-5 with TRBJ2-5. The CDR3 runs 12 residues. Germline values: CDR1 MNHEY, CDR2 SVGAGI. This CDR3 reads CASRGNQETQYF.

The chain recombines TRBV4-2 with TRBJ1-1. The CDR3 contains 14 residues. Germline CDR1 is LGHNA and CDR2 is YNFKEQ. CDR3 protein: CASSQAAAGDEAFF.

The chain recombines TRBV3-1 with TRBJ2-1; no DNA is available, so the TRBD1 call from TCRdb remains unchecked. This CDR3 contains 16 residues. Per the germline V gene, CDR1 is LGHDT and CDR2 is YNNKEL (reference sequence). The CDR3 reads CASSQGGQGVYNEQFF.

The gene calls are TRBV12-3 or TRBV12-4 and TRBJ2-1; there is no DNA to check the TCRdb D call of TRBD2. The CDR3 covers 15 residues. The CDR3 here is CASSLVGLGYDEQFF.

The CDR3 loop reads CSARAGGGTNYNEQFF. This chain connects TRBV20-1 to TRBJ2-1; TCRdb designates TRBD1, a call that cannot be tested without DNA. Per the germline V gene, CDR1 is DFQATT and CDR2 is SNEGSKA (reference sequence). This CDR3 has 16 amino acids.